Following are 28 T cell receptor beta chains from one sample sequenced in a study of cytomegalovirus exposure and HLA in healthy donors. This PCR relied on a set of 60 Vbeta primers and 13 Jbeta primers. Only in-frame clones appear in the TCRdb table, and some are missing; sequencing was by immunoSEQ multiplex PCR. The table records around 130,000 clones, roughly 9% of them present only once. Source material: PBMCs. The receptors shown here come from a woman aged 40-49 years in good health and CMV-seropositive.

This clone has only a few counts. V and J are TRBV5-1 and TRBJ2-1; no reliable D call. The V gene's germline CDR1 is SGHRS and CDR2 YFSETQ. The ends were cut back, 0 bases at V and 4 bases at J, with 5 bases in the middle. CDR3 length: 13 amino acids. CDR3: CASSLAVYNEQFF. CDR3 coding DNA: TGCGCCAGCAGCTTGGCGGTGTACAATGAGCAGTTCTTC.

This clone was observed a handful of times. The rearrangement links TRBV7-9 to TRBJ2-7; 9 bases are a match to TRBD1. Germline loops: CDR1 SEHNR, CDR2 FQNEAQ (reference sequence). The CDR3 covers 15 residues. The junction had 6 bases not matched to a gene; V was cut back by 5 bases and J by 1 base. In nucleotides, the CDR3 is TGTGCCAGCAGCCCAACAGGGGGCGCATCCTACGAGCAGTACTTC. This gives the protein CASSPTGGASYEQYF.

The sample holds a few counts of this clone. Mismatch with germline at one junction end may stem from a read error. The chain uses TRBV10-3 and TRBJ1-2; 8 nucleotides match TRBD1. CDR1 is ENHRY and CDR2 is SYGVKD in the germline V gene. CDR3 length equals 13 residues. The CDR3 coding sequence is TGTGCCATCAGTCCTGGGACAGGAGCCCTTCGACCCTTC. Translated, it gives CAISPGTGALRPF.

V gene TRBV19 combines with J gene TRBJ1-5; D ambiguous. Germline values: CDR1 LNHDA, CDR2 SQIVND (reference sequence). The CDR3 loop spans 14 amino acids. V lost 8 bases and J 4 bases, leaving 15 bases between the germline ends. CDR3 amino acids: CASGSGFRNQPQHF. The CDR3 bases are TGTGCCAGTGGAAGCGGGTTTCGGAATCAGCCCCAGCATTTT.

Here the CDR3 reads CATPNRDRGIDGYTF. The CDR3 nucleotides are TGTGCCACCCCAAACCGGGACAGGGGAATTGATGGCTACACCTTC. V gene TRBV19 combines with J gene TRBJ1-2, with 10 bases lining up with TRBD1. The CDR3 sequence is 15 residues long. V dropped 10 bases and J dropped 6; count of bases not matched to a gene: 14. Germline V gene lookup returns CDR1 LNHDA and CDR2 SQIVND (reference sequence).

This clone occurred a few times. This chain links TRBV2 with TRBJ2-2, with 11 bases fitting TRBD1. The CDR3 extends over 15 amino acids. Trimming removed 5 bases from V and 6 bases from J; junction bases left unmatched: 5. Germline assignment: CDR1 SNHLY and CDR2 FYNNEI. The CDR3 region is CASSPGGQGAGELFF. CDR3 nucleotide sequence: TGTGCCAGCAGTCCAGGGGGACAGGGGGCCGGGGAGCTGTTTTTT.

CDR3 nucleotides: TGTGCCAGCCTGGATGGGCAGCTGAGCTCCTACGAGCAGTACTTC. This codes for CASLDGQLSSYEQYF. The V and J genes are TRBV2 and TRBJ2-7, with D hard to call. Between the trimmed V and J ends, which lost 8 bases and 0 bases, there was a span of 17 bases. Germline loops: CDR1 SNHLY, CDR2 FYNNEI. The CDR3 loop spans 15 amino acids. Variable domain in full (rest from reference TRBV2 and TRBJ2-7): EPEVTQTPSHQVTQMGQEVILRCVPISNHLYFYWYRQILGQKVEFLVSFYNNEISEKSEIFDDQFSVERPDGSNFTLKIRSTKLEDSAMYFCASLDGQLSSYEQYFGPGTRLTVT.

The rearrangement joins TRBV2 to TRBJ1-4; TRBD1 is a possible D gene (6 bases). Germline CDR1 and CDR2: SNHLY and FYNNEI. This CDR3 comprises 14 residues. V lost 3 bases and J 7 bases, leaving 12 bases between the germline ends. CDR3 residues: CASSEWQGIEKLFF. The CDR3 region has the DNA TGTGCCAGCAGTGAGTGGCAGGGGATTGAAAAACTGTTTTTT.

This clone has more than one count but fewer than ten. A read error may produce the germline difference seen at one junction end. The chain combines TRBV11-2 with TRBJ1-4; D is unresolved. The CDR3 covers 15 residues. Germline loops: CDR1 SGHAT, CDR2 FQNNGV. The CDR3 bases are TGTGCCAGCAGCCTAGACGGTGCAACTAATGAAAAACTGTTTTTT. Its translation is CASSLDGATNEKLFF.

This clone was recorded a few times. J is TRBJ2-5 and V is TRBV27; TRBD2 matches at 11 bases. The DNA end favors TRBJ2-7, so the J call may be wrong. The germline V gene has CDR1 MNHEY and CDR2 SMNVEV (reference sequence). This CDR3 comprises 16 residues. CDR3 bases: TGTGCCAGCAGTTTAAGGCTAGCGGGGGGCCCCTACGAGCAGTACTTC. Amino acid sequence: CASSLRLAGGPYEQYF.

The rearrangement joins TRBV25-1 to TRBJ1-5, with D perhaps matching TRBD1 (5 bases). V dropped 3 bases and J dropped 6 bases, with 12 bases sitting between them. Germline CDR1 and CDR2: MGHDK and SYGVNS. The CDR3 covers 14 residues. The CDR3 nucleotides are TGTGCCAGCAGTGATCAGGGCCTGTTTCAGCCCCAGCATTTT. Translated: CASSDQGLFQPQHF.

This clone came up a few times. Sequence at one end of the junction differs from germline and may be a read error. The rearrangement links TRBV7-2 to TRBJ2-1, with TRBD2 matching over 8 bases. CDR1 is SGHTA, CDR2 FQGNSA, per germline. The CDR3 is 13 residues long. The CDR3 coding sequence is TGTGCCAGCAGCCTACGGGTCTCGAGCGGGGGCCTCTTC. Protein: CASSLRVSSGGLF.

Only a few counts were recorded for this clone. V gene TRBV18 combines with J gene TRBJ1-2; TRBD1 aligns across 7 bases. The germline V gene has CDR1 KGHSH and CDR2 LQKENI. CDR3 length: 15 residues. The ends lost 3 bases at V and 0 bases at J; junction bases unmatched: 4. This CDR3 is CASSPGQDPNYGYTF. The CDR3 bases are TGTGCCAGCTCACCTGGACAGGACCCTAACTATGGCTACACCTTC.

There are a few counts of this clone. Additional DNA sequences in this sample encode the identical CDR3. The chain uses TRBV18 and TRBJ1-1, with D hard to call. CDR3 length equals 16 residues. Trimming stripped 3 bases from V and 5 bases from J, with 19 bases between. Looked up from germline, CDR1 is KGHSH and CDR2 is LQKENI. The CDR3 bases are TGTGCCAGCTCACCGCGTTCCTCCCGGGTAGGAACTGAAGCTTTCTTT. Translation: CASSPRSSRVGTEAFF.

This sequence joins TRBV19 and TRBJ2-1; TRBD1 agrees at 8 bases. The germline gives CDR1 LNHDA, CDR2 SQIVND (reference sequence). The CDR3 is made up of 15 amino acids. With V trimmed by 2 bases and J by 4 bases, 4 bases remained unmatched. CDR3 nucleotides: TGTGCCAGTAGTATAACCGGACAGGGATACAATGAGCAGTTCTTC. This sequence encodes CASSITGQGYNEQFF.

This chain links TRBV27 with TRBJ1-1; D gene ambiguous. The V and J ends lost 5 bases and 4 bases respectively, with 20 bases between them. The germline V gene has CDR1 MNHEY and CDR2 SMNVEV (reference sequence). The CDR3 has 16 residues. CDR3 protein: CASSLTGRAGGTEAFF. DNA for the CDR3: TGTGCCAGCAGTCTTACCGGACGGGCCGGAGGCACTGAAGCTTTCTTT.

This clone was seen only once. The V gene is TRBV28, the J gene TRBJ1-4, with D unresolved. V was pared by 4 bases and J by 0 bases, with 15 bases between. Germline V gene lookup returns CDR1 MDHEN and CDR2 SYDVKM. The CDR3 runs to 17 residues. The CDR3 DNA follows: TGTGCCAGCAGTTCAATGCCCGGAGCCTCAACTAATGAAAAACTGTTTTTT. This encodes CASSSMPGASTNEKLFF. Complete variable domain (other parts from reference TRBV28 and TRBJ1-4): DVKVTQSSRYLVKRTGEKVFLECVQDMDHENMFWYRQDPGLGLRLIYFSYDVKMKEKGDIPEGYSVSREKKERFSLILESASTNQTSMYLCASSSMPGASTNEKLFFGSGTQLSVL.

The chain has TRBV27 and TRBJ1-2, with D possibly being TRBD1 (6 bases). The germline V and J ends were trimmed by 4 bases and 6 bases, with 18 bases remaining between them. Germline lookup yields CDR1 MNHEY and CDR2 SMNVEV (reference sequence). This CDR3 region has 15 residues. In DNA, the CDR3 is TGTGCCAGCAGTTCATTAGATAGACAGGTAGATGGCTACACCTTC. Translated: CASSSLDRQVDGYTF.

This chain joins TRBV7-6 and TRBJ1-4, with TRBD1 as a possible D gene (5 bases). This CDR3 region has 16 residues. The germline V and J ends were trimmed by 1 base and 0 bases, with 9 bases remaining between them. CDR1 is SGHVS, CDR2 FNYEAQ, per germline. CDR3 DNA: TGTGCCAGCAGCTTAGAACAGGCCGCAACTAATGAAAAACTGTTTTTT. As protein: CASSLEQAATNEKLFF. Variable domain in full (rest from reference TRBV7-6 and TRBJ1-4): GAGVSQSPRYKVTKRGQDVALRCDPISGHVSLYWYRQALGQGPEFLTYFNYEAQQDKSGLPNDRFSAERPEGSISTLTIQRTEQRDSAMYRCASSLEQAATNEKLFFGSGTQLSVL.

This clone showed up just a few times. The genes are TRBV19 and TRBJ1-1, with a possible D match to TRBD1 (5 bases). CDR3 length: 15 amino acids. CDR1 and CDR2 (germline): LNHDA, SQIVND (reference sequence). The V end lost 5 bases, the J end lost 0 bases, and 13 bases lay between the germline ends. The CDR3 DNA sequence: TGTGCCAGTAGTCCCCTCAAAGGGGTGAACACTGAAGCTTTCTTT. Translation gives CASSPLKGVNTEAFF. The full variable domain, completed using reference TRBV19 and TRBJ1-1, is DGGITQSPKYLFRKEGQNVTLSCEQNLNHDAMYWYRQDPGQGLRLIYYSQIVNDFQKGDIAEGYSVSREKKESFPLTVTSAQKNPTAFYLCASSPLKGVNTEAFFGQGTRLTVV.

This chain's CDR3 is CASSADRDRMNTEAFF. The CDR3 DNA reads as TGTGCCAGTAGTGCCGACAGGGATCGGATGAACACTGAAGCTTTCTTT. The chain is built from TRBV19 and TRBJ1-1, with TRBD1 identical over 7 bases. V shed 5 bases, J shed 0 bases, and the junction held 9 bases outside the gene matches. The CDR3 is 16 amino acids. From germline, CDR1 is LNHDA and CDR2 SQIVND (reference sequence).

The V and J genes are TRBV30 and TRBJ1-2; weak D call: TRBD1 (6 bases). This CDR3 contains 14 residues. Deletions cut 3 bases from V and 6 bases from J, with 17 bases between. Germline CDR1 is GTSNPN and CDR2 is SVGIG (reference sequence). The CDR3 is CAWSPTRGANGYTF. CDR3 DNA sequence: TGTGCCTGGAGCCCCACCCGGGGGGCGAATGGCTACACCTTC.

This clone was seen a handful of times. V gene TRBV19 combines with J gene TRBJ1-1; 8 positions agree with TRBD1. The CDR3 loop spans 15 amino acids. The junction had 4 bases not matched to a gene; V was cut back by 4 bases and J by 0 bases. The germline V gene has CDR1 LNHDA and CDR2 SQIVND (reference sequence). CDR3 nucleotide sequence: TGTGCCAGTAGTACAACAGGGGGTTTGAACACTGAAGCTTTCTTT. Protein: CASSTTGGLNTEAFF.

This clone has just a few counts. The chain links TRBV7-3 to TRBJ2-1; 7 bases map to TRBD1. Per germline, CDR1 SGHTA and CDR2 FQGTGA. This CDR3 is built from 15 residues. V trimming: 3 bases; J trimming: 1 base; junction bases outside the gene matches: 3. CDR3 in DNA: TGTGCCAGCAGCTTCTCAGGGGGTTCCTACAATGAGCAGTTCTTC. It encodes CASSFSGGSYNEQFF.

This chain links TRBV4-1 with TRBJ1-6; D gene unclear. CDR3 size: 16 residues. CDR1 and CDR2 from the germline V gene are MGHRA and YSYEKL. V was cut by 3 bases and J by 0 bases, with 9 bases left in between. The CDR3 DNA reads as TGCGCCAGCAGCCATCTCGAAGCCTCCTATAATTCACCCCTCCACTTT. This sequence encodes CASSHLEASYNSPLHF.

This clone came up a few times. The genes are TRBV7-3 and TRBJ2-7; tentatively, D is TRBD1 (5 bases). The germline V and J ends were trimmed by 2 bases and 5 bases, with 13 bases remaining between them. The length of the CDR3 is 14 residues. CDR1 is SGHTA and CDR2 is FQGTGA in the germline V gene. This CDR3 is CASSLSQGIHEQYF. The CDR3 nucleotides read TGTGCCAGCAGCTTATCTCAGGGTATCCACGAGCAGTACTTC.

The chain employs TRBV29-1 and TRBJ2-7; tentatively, D is TRBD1 (8 bases). V was trimmed by 4 bases and J by 5 bases, leaving 15 bases between them. Per the germline V gene, CDR1 is SQVTM and CDR2 is ANQGSEA. This CDR3 region has 13 residues. The CDR3, as DNA: TGCAGCGTTGCAGGGGGCGCGGGAGACGAGCAGTACTTC. Translating gives CSVAGGAGDEQYF.

The rearrangement joins TRBV5-6 to TRBJ2-3; D not certain. V dropped 1 base and J dropped 6 bases, with 6 bases sitting between them. The CDR3 extends over 12 amino acids. Germline CDR1 SGHDT, CDR2 YYEEEE. The CDR3: CASSLIRDTQYF. The CDR3 bases are TGTGCCAGCAGCTTGATCAGGGATACGCAGTATTTT. The full variable domain, rest sourced from reference TRBV5-6 and TRBJ2-3, is DAGVTQSPTHLIKTRGQQVTLRCSPKSGHDTVSWYQQALGQGPQFIFQYYEEEERQRGNFPDRFSGHQFPNYSSELNVNALLLGDSALYLCASSLIRDTQYFGPGTRLTVL.